The clone carrying this T cell receptor (beta chain) was recorded at least ten times. The antigen is not known. TCRdb reprocessed the 5' RACE reads with MiXCR, giving one entry per CDR3 protein. Counted here are roughly 86,000 distinct CDR3 sequences, roughly 8.8% occurring once; the ten biggest clones make up 4% to 5.5%. This CDR3 contains 17 residues. V was clipped by 0 bases and J by 0 bases; unmatched bases: 7. CDR1 SGDLS and CDR2 YYNGEE come from the germline V gene. The data were obtained in a study of CD8 T cells in ankylosing spondylitis. Broader study findings: Past studies reported some motif variants in reactive arthritis synovial fluid and blood. About 8 highly homologous variants made up a TCR beta motif, and this motif appeared characteristic of ankylosing spondylitis blood.

This receptor was identified in a male donor with ankylosing spondylitis or in good health (not recorded which). The chain recombines TRBV9 with TRBJ2-3; 7 bases agree with TRBD2. The sequenced sample consisted of blood, either unsorted or a sorted T cell fraction (not recorded which). The CDR3 sequence: CASSVGGGALSTDTQYF. As DNA, the CDR3 is TGTGCCAGCAGCGTAGGCGGGGGTGCCTTAAGCACAGATACGCAGTATTTT.